This TCR beta chain is from a study of T cell repertoires in cytomegalovirus infection. As for the study in general: CMV epitopes that were recently identified and HLA-C-restricted were used alongside well-studied HLA-B-restricted ones. A matching HLA type, together with CMV infection, was signaled by public TCR beta signatures.

This clonotype turned up a few times. What it binds is not known. TCRdb analysed the reads with MiXCR anew, one entry per CDR3 protein. The sample records approximately 270,000 distinct CDR3 sequences, 22% being singletons. Regarding the study as a whole: The ex vivo response showed dominance by HLA-C-restricted CMV-specific TCR beta clonotypes. Of the TCR beta families, the public ones yielded a cumulative frequency that identified carriers of CMV plus the relevant HLA.

The CDR3 sequence is 15 residues long. CDR1 and CDR2 (germline): SNHLY, FYNNEI. Between the trimmed V and J ends, which lost 5 bases and 4 bases, there was a span of 15 bases. The clonotype was recovered from a human donor in good health (CMV status not recorded). Some clones in this sample may be carry-over from other donors' samples. This chain joins TRBV2 and TRBJ1-3, with D possibly being TRBD1 (5 bases). Sequencing used cultured PBMCs, obtained from culture after CMV antigen stimulation. The CDR3 loop is CASSKNQGRGNTIYF. The CDR3 coding sequence is TGTGCCAGCAGTAAGAATCAGGGAAGGGGAAACACCATATATTTT.